The entry below gives a single T cell receptor (beta chain) sequence along with its context. Germline V gene data show CDR1 as LNHNV and CDR2 as YYDKDF (reference sequence). The CDR3 runs 13 residues. With 0 bases removed from V and 10 bases from J, the gap between germline ends came to 9 bases. The data belong to a study of blood T cell repertoires in COVID-19. Study-wide background: Both acute and convalescent COVID-19 samples were obtained from the United States, Italy and Spain. From T cells, B-cell-depleted T cells, or PBMCs came the material, which was cDNA or gDNA.

Profiling relied on immunoSEQ multiplex PCR, and the TCRdb table lists in-frame clones only, not all of them. The profile shows fewer than 40,000 clones, nearly 90% of them singletons. The chain joins TRBV15 to TRBJ1-4; D is unclear. The sample consisted of peripheral blood. This receptor was taken from a man in his 60s with active COVID-19. The CDR3 protein is CATSRDRLRKLFF. In DNA, the CDR3 is TGTGCCACCAGCAGAGATCGTCTGCGAAAACTGTTTTTT.